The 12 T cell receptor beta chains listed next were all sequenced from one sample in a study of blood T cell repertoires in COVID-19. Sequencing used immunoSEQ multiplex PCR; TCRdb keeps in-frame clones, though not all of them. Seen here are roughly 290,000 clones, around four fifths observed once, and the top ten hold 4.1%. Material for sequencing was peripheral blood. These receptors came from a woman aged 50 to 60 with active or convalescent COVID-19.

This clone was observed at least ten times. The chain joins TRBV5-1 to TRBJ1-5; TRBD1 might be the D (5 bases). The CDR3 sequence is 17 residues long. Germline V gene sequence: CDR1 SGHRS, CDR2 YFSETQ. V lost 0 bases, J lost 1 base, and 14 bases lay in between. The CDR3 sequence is CASSLGPQGRSNQPQHF. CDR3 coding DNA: TGCGCCAGCAGCTTGGGTCCCCAGGGCCGGAGCAATCAGCCCCAGCATTTT.

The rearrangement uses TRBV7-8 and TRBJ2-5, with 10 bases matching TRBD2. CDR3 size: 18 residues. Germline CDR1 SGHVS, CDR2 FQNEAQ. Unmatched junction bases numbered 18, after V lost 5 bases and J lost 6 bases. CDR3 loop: CASSPSLLAGIGVQTQYF. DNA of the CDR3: TGTGCCAGCAGCCCTAGCCTACTAGCGGGGATTGGGGTCCAGACCCAGTACTTC.

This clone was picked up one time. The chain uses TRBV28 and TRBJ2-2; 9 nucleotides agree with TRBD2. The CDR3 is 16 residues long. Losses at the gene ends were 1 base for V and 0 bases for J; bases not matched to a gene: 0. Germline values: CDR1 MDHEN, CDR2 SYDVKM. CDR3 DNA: TGTGCCAGCAGTTTATCTAGCGGGACGAACACCGGGGAGCTGTTTTTT. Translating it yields CASSLSSGTNTGELFF.

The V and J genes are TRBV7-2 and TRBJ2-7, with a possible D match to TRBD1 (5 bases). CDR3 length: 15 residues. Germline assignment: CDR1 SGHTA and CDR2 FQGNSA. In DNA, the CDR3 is TGTGTCCAGGGTGGTGTCCCAGCCTACTCCTACGAGCAGTACTTC. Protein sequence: CVQGGVPAYSYEQYF.

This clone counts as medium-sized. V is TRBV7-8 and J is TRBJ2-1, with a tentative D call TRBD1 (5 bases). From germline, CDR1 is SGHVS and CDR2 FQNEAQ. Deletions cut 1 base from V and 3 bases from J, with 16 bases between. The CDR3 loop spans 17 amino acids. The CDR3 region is CASSLEGIAQHYNEQFF. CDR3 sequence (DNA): TGTGCCAGCAGCTTAGAGGGGATAGCCCAACACTACAATGAGCAGTTCTTC.

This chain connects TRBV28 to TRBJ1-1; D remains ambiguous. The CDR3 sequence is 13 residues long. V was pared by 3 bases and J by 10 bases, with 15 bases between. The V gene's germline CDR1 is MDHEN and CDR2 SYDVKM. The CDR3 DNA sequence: TGTGCCAGCAGTTTGAGAGGCGCGATTGGAGCTTTCTTT. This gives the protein CASSLRGAIGAFF.

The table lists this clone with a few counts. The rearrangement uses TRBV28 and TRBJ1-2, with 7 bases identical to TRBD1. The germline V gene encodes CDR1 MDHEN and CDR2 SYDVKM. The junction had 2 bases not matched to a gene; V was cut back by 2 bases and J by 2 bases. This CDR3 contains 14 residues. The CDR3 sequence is CASSLGGQNYGYTF. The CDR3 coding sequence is TGTGCCAGCAGTTTAGGGGGACAGAACTATGGCTACACCTTC.

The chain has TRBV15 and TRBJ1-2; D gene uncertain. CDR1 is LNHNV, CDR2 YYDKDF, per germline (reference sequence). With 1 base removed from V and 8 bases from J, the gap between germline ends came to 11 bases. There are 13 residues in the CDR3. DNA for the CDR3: TGTGCCACCAGCAGAGCGTCGGGTGAAGGCTACACCTTC. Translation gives CATSRASGEGYTF.

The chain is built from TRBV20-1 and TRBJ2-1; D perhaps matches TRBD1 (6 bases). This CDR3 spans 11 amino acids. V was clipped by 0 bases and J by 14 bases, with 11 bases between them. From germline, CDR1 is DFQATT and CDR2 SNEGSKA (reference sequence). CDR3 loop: CSARDGAGEFF. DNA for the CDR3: TGCAGTGCTAGAGATGGCGCAGGGGAGTTCTTC.

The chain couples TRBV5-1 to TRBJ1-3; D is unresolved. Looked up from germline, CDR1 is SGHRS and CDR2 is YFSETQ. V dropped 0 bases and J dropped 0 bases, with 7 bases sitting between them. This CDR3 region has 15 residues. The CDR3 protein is CASSLGSSSGNTIYF. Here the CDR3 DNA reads TGCGCCAGCAGCTTGGGGAGCAGCTCTGGAAACACCATATATTTT.

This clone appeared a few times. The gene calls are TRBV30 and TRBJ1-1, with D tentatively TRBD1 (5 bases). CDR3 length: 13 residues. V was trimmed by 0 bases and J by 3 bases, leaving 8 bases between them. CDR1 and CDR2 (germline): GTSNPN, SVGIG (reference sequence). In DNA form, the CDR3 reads TGTGCCTGGAGTGTACGCAGGGACACTGAAGCTTTCTTT. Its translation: CAWSVRRDTEAFF.

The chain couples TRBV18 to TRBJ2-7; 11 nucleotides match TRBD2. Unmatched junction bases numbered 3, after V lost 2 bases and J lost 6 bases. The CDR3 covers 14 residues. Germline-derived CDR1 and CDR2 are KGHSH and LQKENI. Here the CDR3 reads CASSPLAGGPEQYF. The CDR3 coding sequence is TGTGCCAGCTCACCATTAGCGGGAGGGCCCGAGCAGTACTTC.